This passage covers 5 T cell receptor beta chains from one sample sequenced in a study of blood T cells in healthy people across ages. For the second PCR, which ran for about 7 to 11 cycles, a sample-barcoded 5' primer and a J-beta primer mix were used. MiXCR, applied by TCRdb to the 5' RACE reads, yields one record per CDR3 protein. The sample includes 1 million or so distinct CDR3 sequences, less than 50% of them seen just once. Sequenced material: blood. The receptors here all came from a woman aged 55-75 years in good health.

The CDR3 sequence is CATTPGQGLNEQFF. Here the CDR3 DNA reads TGTGCCACTACACCGGGACAGGGCCTCAATGAGCAGTTCTTC. V usage is TRBV10-3 and J usage is TRBJ2-1; 9 bases fit TRBD1. Trimming removed 10 bases from V and 6 bases from J; junction bases left unmatched: 10. Germline V lookup: CDR1 ENHRY, CDR2 SYGVKD. The CDR3 spans 14 residues.

The chain joins TRBV7-3 to TRBJ2-6, with 7 bases that match TRBD1. Germline CDR1 SGHTA, CDR2 FQGTGA. CDR3 length: 17 amino acids. With 5 bases clipped from V and 0 bases from J, the junction kept 7 bases outside the gene matches. The CDR3 DNA sequence: TGTGCCAGCAGCGGGAGCCGGGACAGCTCTGGGGCCAACGTCCTGACTTTC. As protein: CASSGSRDSSGANVLTF.

The gene calls are TRBV29-1 and TRBJ2-7, with a tentative D call TRBD2 (7 bases). Deletions cut 4 bases from V and 7 bases from J, with 14 bases between. The CDR3 covers 12 residues. Germline CDR1 SQVTM, CDR2 ANQGSEA. CDR3 loop: CSVVGGREEQYF. For the CDR3, the DNA is TGCAGCGTTGTGGGGGGGCGCGAAGAGCAGTACTTC.

This chain uses TRBV14 with TRBJ2-2, with a weak D call TRBD2 (5 bases). The CDR3 consists of 16 residues. V dropped 0 bases and J dropped 6 bases, with 14 bases sitting between them. Germline loops: CDR1 SGHDN, CDR2 FVKESK. The CDR3 loop is CASSQDLLGPAGELFF. The CDR3 DNA is TGTGCCAGCAGCCAAGATTTACTAGGTCCTGCCGGGGAGCTGTTTTTT. The full variable domain, in which reference TRBV14 and TRBJ2-2 provide the parts outside the CDR3, is EAGVTQFPSHSVIEKGQTVTLRCDPISGHDNLYWYRRVMGKEIKFLLHFVKESKQDESGMPNNRFLAERTGGTYSTLKVQPAELEDSGVYFCASSQDLLGPAGELFFGEGSRLTVL.

CDR3 region: CASSHNGNTQYF. The CDR3 nucleotides are TGTGCCAGCAGCCACAACGGTAATACGCAGTATTTT. The genes are TRBV7-3 and TRBJ2-3; no definite D call. Trimming shortened V by 5 bases and J by 7 bases, and 10 bases separated the two germline ends. This CDR3 has 12 residues. Germline lookup yields CDR1 SGHTA and CDR2 FQGTGA.